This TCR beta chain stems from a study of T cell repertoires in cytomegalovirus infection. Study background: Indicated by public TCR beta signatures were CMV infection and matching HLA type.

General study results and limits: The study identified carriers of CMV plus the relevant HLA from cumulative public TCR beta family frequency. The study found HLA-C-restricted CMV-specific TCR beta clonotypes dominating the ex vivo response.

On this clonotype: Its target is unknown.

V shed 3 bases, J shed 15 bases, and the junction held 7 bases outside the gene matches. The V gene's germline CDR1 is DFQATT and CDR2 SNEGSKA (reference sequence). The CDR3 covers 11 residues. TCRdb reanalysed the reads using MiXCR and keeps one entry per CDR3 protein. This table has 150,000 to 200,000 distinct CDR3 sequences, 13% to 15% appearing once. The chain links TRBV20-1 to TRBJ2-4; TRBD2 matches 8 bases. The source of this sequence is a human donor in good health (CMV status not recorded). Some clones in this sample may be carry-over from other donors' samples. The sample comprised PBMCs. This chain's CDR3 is CSASEREIGYF. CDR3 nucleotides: TGCAGTGCTAGTGAGCGGGAGATCGGGTACTTC.